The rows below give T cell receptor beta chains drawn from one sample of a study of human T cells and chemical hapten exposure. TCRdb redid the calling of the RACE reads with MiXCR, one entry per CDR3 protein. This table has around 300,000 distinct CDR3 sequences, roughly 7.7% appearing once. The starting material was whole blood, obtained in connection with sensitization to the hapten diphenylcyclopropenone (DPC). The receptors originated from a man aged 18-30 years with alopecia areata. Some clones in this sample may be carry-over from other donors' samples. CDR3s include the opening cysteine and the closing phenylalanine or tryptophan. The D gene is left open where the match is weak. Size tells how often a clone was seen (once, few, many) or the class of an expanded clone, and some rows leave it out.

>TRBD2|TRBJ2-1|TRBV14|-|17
TGTGCCAGCAGCCGCCTACCGGCCAGCGGGAGAGACAATGAGCAGTTCTTC
CASSRLPASGRDNEQFF
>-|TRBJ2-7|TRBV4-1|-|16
TGCGCCAGCAGCCAAGATCCTCGACCAGGGGGGTACGAGCAGTACTTC
CASSQDPRPGGYEQYF
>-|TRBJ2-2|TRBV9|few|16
TGTGCCAGCAGCTCAGAGGCAGGGGCGAACACCGGGGAGCTGTTTTTT
CASSSEAGANTGELFF
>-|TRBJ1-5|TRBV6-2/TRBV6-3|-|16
TGTGCCAGCAGATTACTCTTTGCGGTTGGTCGACAGCCCCAGCATTTT
CASRLLFAVGRQPQHF
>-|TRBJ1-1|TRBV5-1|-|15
TGCGCCAGCAGCTCATCGGGAGGGCTGAACACTGAAGCTTTCTTT
CASSSSGGLNTEAFF
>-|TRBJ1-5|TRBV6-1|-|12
TGTGCGGGGAAAACGGGCAATCAGCCCCAGCATTTT
CAGKTGNQPQHF
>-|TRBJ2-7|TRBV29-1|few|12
TGCAGCGCGGCGGGCAGGTCCTACGAGCAGTACTTC
CSAAGRSYEQYF
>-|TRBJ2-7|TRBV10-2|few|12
TGCGCCAGCAAGGAGGGAGACTACGAGCAGTACTTC
CASKEGDYEQYF
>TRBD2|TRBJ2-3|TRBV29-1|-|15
TGCAGCGTGGGAACCGGGACTAGGGGCACAGATACGCAGTATTTT
CSVGTGTRGTDTQYF
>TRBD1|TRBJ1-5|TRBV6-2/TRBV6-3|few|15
TGTGCCAGCAGTCGACAGGGGGTTAGCAATCAGCCCCAGCATTTT
CASSRQGVSNQPQHF
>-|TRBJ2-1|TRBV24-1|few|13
TGTGCCACCAGTGAGAGCTCCGACAATGAGCAGTTCTTC
CATSESSDNEQFF
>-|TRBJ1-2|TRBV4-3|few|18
TGCGCCAGCAGCCAAGAAGTCGCCGGGACCCCGGATATCTATGGCTACACCTTC
CASSQEVAGTPDIYGYTF
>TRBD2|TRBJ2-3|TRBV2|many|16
TGTGCCAGCAGTGAAGAGGCAGCGGGGGGGACAGATACGCAGTATTTT
CASSEEAAGGTDTQYF
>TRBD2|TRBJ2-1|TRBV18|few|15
TGTGCCAGCTCACCGAGCGGGGGGCGATACCTAGAGCAGTTCTTC
CASSPSGGRYLEQFF
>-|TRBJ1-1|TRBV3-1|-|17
TGTGCCAGCAGCCAAGACCCGTCGGGGTTTCTGTACACTGAAGCTTTCTTT
CASSQDPSGFLYTEAFF
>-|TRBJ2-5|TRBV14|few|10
TGTGCCAGCGGGCAAGAGACCCAGTACTTC
CASGQETQYF
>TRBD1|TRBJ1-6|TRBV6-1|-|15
TGTGCCAGCAGTGAAGGGACAGGGTTAAATTCACCCCTCCACTTT
CASSEGTGLNSPLHF
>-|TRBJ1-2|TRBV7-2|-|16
TGTGCCAGCAGCTTAGGATTTGGGGGTCCTAACTATGGCTACACCTTC
CASSLGFGGPNYGYTF
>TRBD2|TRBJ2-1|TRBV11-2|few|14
TGTGCCAGCAGCCTAGGACTAGCAGCCAATGAGCAGTTCTTC
CASSLGLAANEQFF
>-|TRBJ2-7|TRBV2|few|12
TGTGCCAGCAGTGATCCGGTCTACGAGCAGTACTTC
CASSDPVYEQYF
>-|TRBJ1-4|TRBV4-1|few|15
TGCGCCAGCAGCAAGGCGGGACGGTTCGATGAAAAACTGTTTTTT
CASSKAGRFDEKLFF
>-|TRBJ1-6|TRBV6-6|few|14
TGTGCCAGCACCGTCGGACGGAATAATTCACCCCTCCACTTT
CASTVGRNNSPLHF
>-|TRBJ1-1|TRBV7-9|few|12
TGTGCCAGCAGCCGGCAAACAGGTTGGGCTTTCTTT
CASSRQTGWAFF
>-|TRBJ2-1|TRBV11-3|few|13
TGTGCCAGCAGCTTAGGTCCGGGAAATGAGCAGTTCTTC
CASSLGPGNEQFF
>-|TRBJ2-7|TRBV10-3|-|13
TGTGCCATCAGCCAGGGTATCTCCTACGAGCAGTACTTC
CAISQGISYEQYF
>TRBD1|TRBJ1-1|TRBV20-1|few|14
TGCAGTGCTAGTGCAGGGGGCTCGAACACTGAAGCTTTCTTT
CSASAGGSNTEAFF
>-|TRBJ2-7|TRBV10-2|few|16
TGCGCCAGCAGTGAGGAGGCCTCTAAACTCTCGTACGAGCAGTACTTC
CASSEEASKLSYEQYF
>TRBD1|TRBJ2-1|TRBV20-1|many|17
TGCAGTGCCCCGCCTCTCTACAGGGGATTCTCCTACAATGAGCAGTTCTTC
CSAPPLYRGFSYNEQFF
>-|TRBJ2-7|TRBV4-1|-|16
TGCGCCAGCAGCCAGAGCCCGGACTTCCCTTCCTACGAGCAGTACTTC
CASSQSPDFPSYEQYF
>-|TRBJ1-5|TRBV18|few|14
TGTGCCAGCTCACCACAAGGTACTTATCAGCCCCAGCATTTT
CASSPQGTYQPQHF
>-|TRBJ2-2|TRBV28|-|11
TGTGCCAGCAGATCCCCGCGGGAGCTGTTTTTT
CASRSPRELFF
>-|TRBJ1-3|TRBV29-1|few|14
TGCAGCGTTGCCAACCCTGGCTCTGGAAACACCATATATTTT
CSVANPGSGNTIYF
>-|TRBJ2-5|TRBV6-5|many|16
TGTGCCAGCAGTTACTCGTTCACTAGGAGAAAAGAGACCCAGTACTTC
CASSYSFTRRKETQYF
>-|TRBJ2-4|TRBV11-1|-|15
TGTGCCAGCAGCTTAGAACCAAAAAACAGGAACATTCAGTACTTC
CASSLEPKNRNIQYF
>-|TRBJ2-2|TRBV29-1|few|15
TGCAGCGTAGAACAGGGCGAACGAAACACCGGGGAGCTGTTTTTT
CSVEQGERNTGELFF
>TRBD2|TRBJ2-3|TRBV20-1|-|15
TGCAGTGCTAGAGACCTAGCGGGGTTAGCAGATACGCAGTATTTT
CSARDLAGLADTQYF
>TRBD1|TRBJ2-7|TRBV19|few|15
TGTGCCACCAGAGGGGGTCGGGACAGGGTCTACGAGCAGTACTTC
CATRGGRDRVYEQYF
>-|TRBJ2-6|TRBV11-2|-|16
TGTGCCAGCAGCTTAGCCAGGAACTCTGGGGCCAGCGTCCTGACTTTC
CASSLARNSGASVLTF
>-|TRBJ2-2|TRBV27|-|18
TGTGCCAGCAGTTTAAGTATCTGGGACCTTTCGAACACCGGGGAGCTGTTTTTT
CASSLSIWDLSNTGELFF
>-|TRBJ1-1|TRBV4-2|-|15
TGTGCCAGCAGCCCCCCCGGACAGTGGAGCACTGAAGCTTTCTTT
CASSPPGQWSTEAFF
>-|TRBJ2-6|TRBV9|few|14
TGTGCCAGCAGCGAGAGACAGCGGGCCAACGTCCTGACTTTC
CASSERQRANVLTF
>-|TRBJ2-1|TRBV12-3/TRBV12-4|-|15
TGTGCCAGCAGTTTGGGGGACGGCAACGCGGATGAGCAGTTCTTC
CASSLGDGNADEQFF
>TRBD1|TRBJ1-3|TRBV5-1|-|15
TGCGCCAGCAGAAGGGACAGGGGGCCAGGAAACACCATATATTTT
CASRRDRGPGNTIYF
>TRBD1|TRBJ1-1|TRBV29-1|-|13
TGCAGCGTGTGGGACAGGGGGCACCTAGAAGCTTTCTTT
CSVWDRGHLEAFF
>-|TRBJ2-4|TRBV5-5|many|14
TGTGCCAGCAGCTTGGTGGGCGGCAAAAACATTCAGTACTTC
CASSLVGGKNIQYF
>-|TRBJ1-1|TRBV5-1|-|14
TGCGCCAGCAGCTTGGACCAGCGGCGGACTGAAGCTTTCTTT
CASSLDQRRTEAFF
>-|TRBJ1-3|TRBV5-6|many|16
TGTGCCAGCAGCCCTGGACCGCCGAGCTCTGGAAACACCATATATTTT
CASSPGPPSSGNTIYF
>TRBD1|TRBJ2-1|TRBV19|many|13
TGTGCCAGTAGTGTACAGGGGGACAATGAGCAGTTCTTC
CASSVQGDNEQFF
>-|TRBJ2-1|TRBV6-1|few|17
TGTGCCAGCAGTGAAGTGAGTGAAAGGGGTTCCTACAATGAGCAGTTCTTC
CASSEVSERGSYNEQFF
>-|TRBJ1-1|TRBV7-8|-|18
TGTGCCAGCATCCTACGGCGGGCCAGGACGATCAGTCACACTGAAGCTTTCTTT
CASILRRARTISHTEAFF
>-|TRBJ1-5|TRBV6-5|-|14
TGTGCCAGCAGTCGTCAGGGGCCGGTTCAGCCCCAGCATTTT
CASSRQGPVQPQHF
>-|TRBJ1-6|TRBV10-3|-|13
TGTGCCATCAGTGACGTAATTAATTCACCCCTCCACTTT
CAISDVINSPLHF
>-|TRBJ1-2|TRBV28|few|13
TGTGCCAGCAGTTTGGTCGGGACCTATGGCTACACCTTC
CASSLVGTYGYTF
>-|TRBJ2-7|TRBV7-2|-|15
TGTGCCAGCAGCTTAGGGCGGAGGAGCTCCTACGAGCAGTACTTC
CASSLGRRSSYEQYF
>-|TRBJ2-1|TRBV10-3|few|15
TGTGCCATCAGTGTAGGGGCCTTCGGACCCAATGAGCAGTTCTTC
CAISVGAFGPNEQFF
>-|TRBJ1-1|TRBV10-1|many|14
TGCGCCAGCAGTTTGACCCGGGGGAACACTGAAGCTTTCTTT
CASSLTRGNTEAFF
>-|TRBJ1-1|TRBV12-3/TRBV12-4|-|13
TGTGCCAGCAGTGGACGGCAGAACACTGAAGCTTTCTTT
CASSGRQNTEAFF
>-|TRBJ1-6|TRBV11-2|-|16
TGTGCCAGCAGCTTAGAGGGTGGGGTGGCGATTTCACCCCTCCACTTT
CASSLEGGVAISPLHF